This record looks at one T cell receptor (beta chain) sequence and its context. Using immunoSEQ multiplex PCR, the repertoire was profiled, and TCRdb retains in-frame clones only, with some absent. The table records 60,000 to 65,000 clones, roughly 90% of them present only once. This record comes from a study of T cell changes during pregnancy in multiple sclerosis. This CDR3 has 13 amino acids. The V gene lost 3 bases and the J gene lost 4 bases, with 7 bases spanning the gap. Looked up from germline, CDR1 is MNHEY and CDR2 is SMNVEV (reference sequence). The receptor was isolated from a female donor with multiple sclerosis, enrolled in a pregnancy study. V is TRBV27 and J is TRBJ1-5; D gene uncertain. The sample was peripheral blood, taken in the first trimester of pregnancy. The CDR3 is CASSLAGNQPQHF. As DNA, the CDR3 is TGTGCCAGCAGTTTGGCGGGAAATCAGCCCCAGCATTTT.